What follows are 27 T cell receptor beta chains derived from one specimen sequenced in a study of blood T cell repertoires in COVID-19. Sequencing used immunoSEQ multiplex PCR; TCRdb keeps in-frame clones, though not all of them. The profile covers tens of thousands of clones, with about 88% appearing a single time and around 3.1% taken by the ten largest. Sequenced input: PBMCs or T cells enriched from blood (not recorded which). The receptors here all came from a woman aged 45-60 years who had recovered from COVID-19.

The genes are TRBV18 and TRBJ1-5, with D perhaps matching TRBD1 (6 bases). V lost 2 bases to trimming and J lost 5 bases, with 7 bases between them. CDR3 length equals 13 residues. Germline-derived CDR1 and CDR2 are KGHSH and LQKENI. CDR3 DNA sequence: TGTGCCAGCTCACCAGGGGGCGATCAGCCCCAGCATTTT. This sequence encodes CASSPGGDQPQHF.

The chain links TRBV4-1 to TRBJ2-7; D is possibly TRBD2 (6 bases). Germline CDR1 and CDR2: MGHRA and YSYEKL. The CDR3 runs to 16 residues. V shed 4 bases and J shed 2 bases, with 18 bases lying between them. In nucleotides, the CDR3 is TGCGCCAGCAGCCTGGAGGGGCAGGAGCGACCCTACGAGCAGTACTTC. Translating gives CASSLEGQERPYEQYF.

The J gene is TRBJ1-1, the V gene TRBV6-5; D is unresolved. Germline assignment: CDR1 MNHEY and CDR2 SVGAGI. This CDR3 contains 16 residues. Trimming took off 0 bases at V and 1 base at J, with 12 bases between the two ends. The CDR3 loop is CASSYSRVERNTEAFF. The CDR3 nucleotides are TGTGCCAGCAGTTACTCGAGGGTTGAGAGGAACACTGAAGCTTTCTTT.

The chain has TRBV5-4 and TRBJ2-3, with 8 bases fitting TRBD2. CDR1 is SGHNT, CDR2 YYREEE, per germline (reference sequence). This CDR3 region has 16 residues. V gave up 1 base and J gave up 13 bases; unmatched junction bases: 17. Here the CDR3 reads CASSLSRWSGAGEEYF. CDR3 nucleotide sequence: TGTGCCAGCAGCTTGAGTCGGTGGTCGGGAGCGGGGGAGGAGTATTTT. Based on the CDR3 plus reference TRBV5-4 and TRBJ2-3, the full variable domain is ETGVTQSPTHLIKTRGQQVTLRCSSQSGHNTVSWYQQALGQGPQFIFQYYREEENGRGNFPPRFSGLQFPNYSSELNVNALELDDSALYLCASSLSRWSGAGEEYFGPGTRLTVL.

This chain uses TRBV5-1 with TRBJ2-2, with a possible D match to TRBD2 (6 bases). Trimming removed 4 bases from V and 5 bases from J, with 15 bases in between. The CDR3 sequence is 15 residues long. Germline CDR1 reads SGHRS; CDR2 reads YFSETQ. The CDR3: CASSPSGGGTGELFF. The CDR3 region has the DNA TGCGCCAGCAGCCCAAGCGGAGGAGGGACCGGGGAGCTGTTTTTT.

This chain links TRBV30 with TRBJ2-2; D unclear. V shed 5 bases and J shed 3 bases, with 10 bases lying between them. Germline CDR1 is GTSNPN and CDR2 is SVGIG (reference sequence). The CDR3 has 13 amino acids. CDR3 nucleotide sequence: TGTGCCTGGTCCCACCAGGACACCGGGGAGCTGTTTTTT. It yields the protein CAWSHQDTGELFF.

The chain combines TRBV28 with TRBJ1-1, with D tentatively TRBD1 (5 bases). V gave up 1 base and J gave up 0 bases, with 6 bases separating them. CDR1 MDHEN and CDR2 SYDVKM come from the germline V gene. This CDR3 has 14 residues. CDR3 DNA sequence: TGTGCCAGCAGTTTATCAGGGTTGAACACTGAAGCTTTCTTT. This encodes CASSLSGLNTEAFF.

The rearrangement joins TRBV6-5 to TRBJ1-6; 7 bases agree with TRBD1. Trimming cost V 0 bases and J 7 bases; bases outside gene matches: 3. CDR1 is MNHEY, CDR2 SVGAGI, per germline. The CDR3 is made up of 15 amino acids. The CDR3 DNA is TGTGCCAGCAGTTACTCGAGACAGGGCAATTCACCCCTCCACTTT. Protein product: CASSYSRQGNSPLHF.

The CDR3 nucleotides read TGTGCCACCAGCAGCCCAGCGGGAGAACCCTCTTATACGCAGTATTTT. It yields the protein CATSSPAGEPSYTQYF. The V call is TRBV15, the J call TRBJ2-3; 8 bases fit TRBD2. This CDR3 is 16 amino acids long. The germline gives CDR1 LNHNV, CDR2 YYDKDF (reference sequence). V shed 3 bases and J 7 bases; nucleotides not matched to a gene: 12.

This clone was seen once. The rearrangement links TRBV18 to TRBJ2-6, with TRBD1 matching 10 bases. The CDR3 is made up of 19 amino acids. V shed 3 bases, J shed 0 bases, and the junction held 8 bases outside the gene matches. CDR1 and CDR2 from the germline V gene are KGHSH and LQKENI. In nucleotides, the CDR3 is TGTGCCAGCTCACCCACCCAGGGACAGGGGTACTCTGGGGCCAACGTCCTGACTTTC. This gives the protein CASSPTQGQGYSGANVLTF.

This chain joins TRBV28 and TRBJ1-5; TRBD1 matches 7 bases. Trimming cost V 5 bases and J 5 bases; bases outside gene matches: 6. The CDR3 has 14 residues. Germline V lookup: CDR1 MDHEN, CDR2 SYDVKM. CDR3 amino acids: CASSPTTGYQPQHF. The CDR3 region has the DNA TGTGCCAGCAGTCCAACGACAGGGTATCAGCCCCAGCATTTT.

The rearrangement uses TRBV9 and TRBJ1-1, with D perhaps TRBD1 (5 bases). Trimming left V 3 bases short and J 2 bases short, with 8 bases between. Per the germline V gene, CDR1 is SGDLS and CDR2 is YYNGEE. CDR3 size: 13 residues. The CDR3 bases are TGTGCCAGCAGCGGTCAGGGAAACACTGAAGCTTTCTTT. Translated, it gives CASSGQGNTEAFF.

The chain carries TRBV15 and TRBJ1-3; D possibly corresponds to TRBD1 (5 bases). Germline V gives CDR1 LNHNV, CDR2 YYDKDF (reference sequence). The V end lost 3 bases, the J end lost 0 bases, and 9 bases lay between the germline ends. The CDR3 has 15 residues. The CDR3 is CATSSDSYSGNTIYF. In DNA, the CDR3 is TGTGCCACCAGCAGCGACAGTTACTCTGGAAACACCATATATTTT.

This clone occurred once. The chain uses TRBV10-2 and TRBJ2-5; D perhaps matches TRBD1 (5 bases). V was shortened by 3 bases and J by 5 bases, with 16 bases between the two germline ends. Germline V gene sequence: CDR1 WSHSY, CDR2 SAAADI. The CDR3 contains 15 residues. CDR3 region: CASSDGQGGMETQYF. CDR3 DNA: TGCGCCAGCAGTGATGGGCAGGGCGGAATGGAGACCCAGTACTTC.

This chain joins TRBV4-3 and TRBJ2-3; 12 bases agree with TRBD2. Losses at the gene ends were 3 bases for V and 0 bases for J; bases not matched to a gene: 7. This CDR3 region has 18 residues. Germline lookup yields CDR1 LGHNA and CDR2 YSLEER. The CDR3 DNA sequence: TGCGCCAGCAGCCAGGGTCTTGGGACTAGCGGGAGCACAGATACGCAGTATTTT. It yields the protein CASSQGLGTSGSTDTQYF.

A few counts support this clone. The chain joins TRBV19 to TRBJ1-5, with D perhaps matching TRBD1 (5 bases). The ends were cut back, 5 bases at V and 4 bases at J, with 9 bases in the middle. The CDR3 covers 13 residues. Germline CDR1 LNHDA, CDR2 SQIVND (reference sequence). The CDR3 DNA reads TGTGCCAGTAGTTATGACAGAAATCAGCCCCAGCATTTT. This encodes CASSYDRNQPQHF. Based on the CDR3 plus reference TRBV19 and TRBJ1-5, the full variable domain is DGGITQSPKYLFRKEGQNVTLSCEQNLNHDAMYWYRQDPGQGLRLIYYSQIVNDFQKGDIAEGYSVSREKKESFPLTVTSAQKNPTAFYLCASSYDRNQPQHFGDGTRLSIL.

V and J are TRBV11-3 and TRBJ2-1; no clear D gene. Germline lookup yields CDR1 SGHNT and CDR2 YENEEA. V lost 5 bases to trimming and J lost 6 bases, with 23 bases between them. The CDR3 spans 17 residues. The CDR3 here is CASSQERFGATGNEQFF. The DNA for the CDR3 is TGTGCCAGCAGCCAAGAAAGGTTTGGAGCGACCGGCAATGAGCAGTTCTTC.

This chain connects TRBV18 to TRBJ2-3; 12 bases fit TRBD2. Germline-derived CDR1 and CDR2 are KGHSH and LQKENI. CDR3 length: 21 amino acids. Unmatched junction bases numbered 19, after V lost 4 bases and J lost 2 bases. DNA of the CDR3: TGTGCCAGCTCACGGATGGACGTCGGACTAGCGGGACCCAAATACACAGATACGCAGTATTTT. Protein product: CASSRMDVGLAGPKYTDTQYF.

The rearrangement joins TRBV7-2 to TRBJ2-7, with 10 nucleotides matching TRBD2. CDR3 length: 15 amino acids. CDR1 and CDR2 from the germline V gene are SGHTA and FQGNSA. Losses at the gene ends were 5 bases for V and 0 bases for J; bases not matched to a gene: 4. In DNA form, the CDR3 reads TGTGCCAGCAGCACTCGGACTAGCGGCTCCTACGAGCAGTACTTC. It yields the protein CASSTRTSGSYEQYF.

This clone was picked up a small number of times. The chain joins TRBV27 to TRBJ2-2; D unresolved. Germline V gene sequence: CDR1 MNHEY, CDR2 SMNVEV (reference sequence). The CDR3 has 15 residues. V shed 6 bases and J shed 7 bases, with 18 bases lying between them. For the CDR3, the DNA is TGTGCCAGCAGCCCCGACCTAGGCTGGAACGGGGAGCTGTTTTTT. Its translation: CASSPDLGWNGELFF.

The chain employs TRBV18 and TRBJ2-1; D is possibly TRBD2 (6 bases). The V gene lost 0 bases and the J gene lost 4 bases, with 13 bases spanning the gap. The germline V gene has CDR1 KGHSH and CDR2 LQKENI. This CDR3 region has 16 residues. CDR3 protein: CASSPPGGTMYNEQFF. DNA for the CDR3: TGTGCCAGCTCACCACCGGGAGGTACTATGTACAATGAGCAGTTCTTC.

The rearrangement joins TRBV5-1 to TRBJ2-5; perhaps TRBD1 as D (7 bases). The CDR3 length is 16 residues. Germline assignment: CDR1 SGHRS and CDR2 YFSETQ. Trimming took 4 bases from V and 2 from J, leaving 18 bases between them. The CDR3 DNA sequence: TGCGCCAGCAGCCCCGGGACAGCTGGGACTCAAGAGACCCAGTACTTC. This encodes CASSPGTAGTQETQYF.

The gene calls are TRBV7-9 and TRBJ1-4; TRBD1 is a possible D gene (6 bases). Germline V gene sequence: CDR1 SEHNR, CDR2 FQNEAQ (reference sequence). This CDR3 region has 19 residues. V was trimmed by 2 bases and J by 8 bases, leaving 27 bases between them. For the CDR3, the DNA is TGTGCCAGCAGCTTATTCTTCGGGAAAAGACAGGCCTCGGGGGAAAAACTGTTTTTT. It encodes CASSLFFGKRQASGEKLFF. Filled out from reference TRBV7-9 and TRBJ1-4, the complete variable domain reads DTGVSQNPRHKITKRGQNVTFRCDPISEHNRLYWYRQTLGQGPEFLTYFQNEAQLEKSRLLSDRFSAERPKGSFSTLEIQRTEQGDSAMYLCASSLFFGKRQASGEKLFFGSGTQLSVL.

The chain employs TRBV6-5 and TRBJ2-1; 12 bases agree with TRBD2. Germline V gene sequence: CDR1 MNHEY, CDR2 SVGAGI. The V segment lost 10 bases and the J segment 10 bases; nucleotides outside the gene matches: 5. This CDR3 has 12 residues. The CDR3, as DNA: TGTGCCACCCGGACTAGCGGGAACGAGCAGTTCTTC. This encodes CATRTSGNEQFF.

V is TRBV6-5 and J is TRBJ2-2; TRBD2 matches at 7 bases. Germline assignment: CDR1 MNHEY and CDR2 SVGAGI. This CDR3 spans 13 amino acids. V lost 7 bases and J lost 2; bases outside the gene matches: 1. The CDR3 sequence: CASTGGNTGELFF. Here the CDR3 DNA reads TGTGCCAGCACGGGGGGTAACACCGGGGAGCTGTTTTTT.

The gene calls are TRBV5-6 and TRBJ1-4; TRBD1 matches 9 bases. Germline CDR1 and CDR2: SGHDT and YYEEEE. With V trimmed by 4 bases and J by 7 bases, 11 bases remained unmatched. The CDR3 extends over 16 amino acids. As DNA, the CDR3 is TGTGCCAGCAGCCTGTTTACAGGGGGCGGAGTTGAAAAACTGTTTTTT. As protein: CASSLFTGGGVEKLFF.

The V call is TRBV2, the J call TRBJ2-7; D unresolved. Germline lookup yields CDR1 SNHLY and CDR2 FYNNEI. CDR3 length: 14 residues. The germline V and J ends were trimmed by 4 bases and 1 base, with 11 bases remaining between them. In nucleotides, the CDR3 is TGTGCCAGCAGTGTAGCTCGTACTTCCTACGAGCAGTACTTC. This translates into CASSVARTSYEQYF.